This TCR beta chain comes out of a study of cytomegalovirus exposure and HLA in healthy donors. Primers: 60 Vbeta forward and 13 Jbeta reverse. Sequencing was performed with immunoSEQ multiplex PCR; in TCRdb, only in-frame clones are kept and a portion is missing. The table records 160,000 or so clones, around 79% of them present only once. Per the germline V gene, CDR1 is SNHLY and CDR2 is FYNNEI. This CDR3 spans 15 amino acids. V was pared by 8 bases and J by 4 bases, with 20 bases between. Sequencing was performed on PBMCs. This clonotype originated in a female donor in good health and CMV-seronegative. The rearrangement links TRBV2 to TRBJ1-2, with D possibly matching TRBD1 (6 bases). Here the CDR3 DNA reads TGTGCCAGCCGAGGGGGAACGACAGCGACCTATGGCTACACCTTC. It codes for CASRGGTTATYGYTF. The complete variable domain, with remaining parts taken from reference TRBV2 and TRBJ1-2, reads EPEVTQTPSHQVTQMGQEVILRCVPISNHLYFYWYRQILGQKVEFLVSFYNNEISEKSEIFDDQFSVERPDGSNFTLKIRSTKLEDSAMYFCASRGGTTATYGYTFGSGTRLTVV.